These 20 T cell receptor beta chains originate from one sample sequenced in a study of cytomegalovirus exposure and HLA in healthy donors. This table comes from immunoSEQ multiplex PCR, and its TCRdb copy is limited to in-frame clones, with some not included. The sample lists about 280,000 clones; approximately 86% were seen once. Sequences were obtained from PBMCs. These receptors were collected from a woman between 18 and 29 years old in good health and CMV-seronegative.

The rearrangement joins TRBV5-4 to TRBJ2-2; TRBD2 is a possible D gene (5 bases). CDR1 and CDR2 (germline): SGHNT, YYREEE (reference sequence). This CDR3 comprises 13 residues. The V end was cut by 4 bases, the J end by 10 bases, with 14 bases between. CDR3 amino acids: CASSLETTEELFF. The CDR3 region has the DNA TGTGCCAGCAGCCTAGAGACTACTGAGGAGCTGTTTTTT.

The chain combines TRBV19 with TRBJ2-5, with 8 nucleotides matching TRBD1. V lost 2 bases and J lost 5; bases outside the gene matches: 7. The germline V gene encodes CDR1 LNHDA and CDR2 SQIVND (reference sequence). The CDR3 runs to 15 residues. This CDR3 reads CASSIRQGAVETQYF. In nucleotides, the CDR3 is TGTGCCAGTAGTATAAGGCAGGGGGCGGTGGAGACCCAGTACTTC.

DNA of the CDR3: TGTGCCAGCAGCCAAACAGGGGGCTCGAGTCAGCCCCAGCATTTT. It yields the protein CASSQTGGSSQPQHF. V gene TRBV4-2 combines with J gene TRBJ1-5, with 9 bases aligning to TRBD1. The CDR3 is 15 residues long. CDR1 and CDR2 (germline): LGHNA, YNFKEQ. V lost 2 bases to trimming and J lost 6 bases; unmatched junction nucleotides: 5.

This sequence joins TRBV11-2 and TRBJ2-4; tentative D call: TRBD1 (6 bases). V dropped 1 base and J dropped 0 bases, with 10 bases sitting between them. From germline, CDR1 is SGHAT and CDR2 FQNNGV. This CDR3 is 16 amino acids long. In nucleotides, the CDR3 is TGTGCCAGCAGCTTAGGGGGACACCTAGCCAAAAACATTCAGTACTTC. It specifies CASSLGGHLAKNIQYF.

The chain links TRBV29-1 to TRBJ1-1, with 7 bases that match TRBD1. With 6 bases clipped from V and 0 bases from J, the junction kept 4 bases outside the gene matches. The CDR3 contains 13 residues. The germline CDR1 and CDR2 sequences are SQVTM and ANQGSEA. The DNA of the CDR3 is TGCAGCGTAAGGGGACAGATGAACACTGAAGCTTTCTTT. Translation: CSVRGQMNTEAFF.

The chain joins TRBV28 to TRBJ1-4, with 7 positions matching TRBD1. V dropped 3 bases and J dropped 2; count of bases not matched to a gene: 6. The CDR3 runs to 16 residues. Germline CDR1 is MDHEN and CDR2 is SYDVKM. CDR3: CASSFGRGLTNEKLFF. The CDR3 DNA reads as TGTGCCAGCAGTTTCGGCAGGGGGTTGACTAATGAAAAACTGTTTTTT.

The V call is TRBV19, the J call TRBJ1-2, with D unresolved. The CDR3 sequence is 14 residues long. With 5 bases removed from V and 4 bases from J, the gap between germline ends came to 14 bases. Germline-derived CDR1 and CDR2 are LNHDA and SQIVND (reference sequence). Here the CDR3 DNA reads TGTGCCAGTAGTGCTAGTCTGAGAGGCTATGGCTACACCTTC. As protein: CASSASLRGYGYTF.

The gene calls are TRBV4-3 and TRBJ1-2; possible D gene TRBD1, 5 bases. V was cut by 1 base and J by 5 bases, with 14 bases left in between. Germline V gives CDR1 LGHNA, CDR2 YSLEER. This CDR3 spans 15 amino acids. The CDR3 region has the DNA TGCGCCAGCAGCCAAGGGAGGGGACCAGGGTATGGCTACACCTTC. This gives the protein CASSQGRGPGYGYTF.

The V gene is TRBV28, the J gene TRBJ1-2; no reliable D call. The CDR3 consists of 12 residues. Trimming stripped 2 bases from V and 8 bases from J, with 9 bases between. Germline CDR1 and CDR2: MDHEN and SYDVKM. CDR3 protein: CASSLEVWGYTF. CDR3 DNA sequence: TGTGCCAGCAGTTTAGAGGTCTGGGGCTACACCTTC.

The sample holds one count of this clone. V is TRBV13 and J is TRBJ1-4, with 8 bases that match TRBD1. This CDR3 spans 14 amino acids. Germline-derived CDR1 and CDR2 are PRHDT and FYEKMQ (reference sequence). V shed 5 bases and J 8 bases; nucleotides not matched to a gene: 7. CDR3: CASSQGQAGEKLFF. CDR3 nucleotide sequence: TGTGCCAGCAGCCAGGGACAGGCGGGGGAAAAACTGTTTTTT.

The chain has TRBV9 and TRBJ1-1; 7 bases line up with TRBD1. Germline CDR1 is SGDLS and CDR2 is YYNGEE. The CDR3 is 13 residues long. V was clipped by 1 base and J by 4 bases; unmatched bases: 1. The CDR3 sequence is CASSVKGATEAFF. The CDR3 DNA is TGTGCCAGCAGCGTAAAGGGGGCCACTGAAGCTTTCTTT.

V gene TRBV27 combines with J gene TRBJ2-7; a weak D match, TRBD2 (6 bases). Germline V gene lookup returns CDR1 MNHEY and CDR2 SMNVEV (reference sequence). V lost 5 bases and J 4 bases, leaving 12 bases between the germline ends. The CDR3 has 13 residues. CDR3 sequence reads: CASSTLAPYEQYF. The DNA of the CDR3 is TGTGCCAGCAGTACCCTAGCGCCTTACGAGCAGTACTTC.

This clone came up once. The rearrangement joins TRBV9 to TRBJ1-6; 7 positions agree with TRBD1. Germline-derived CDR1 and CDR2 are SGDLS and YYNGEE. J lost 10 bases, V lost 0 bases, and 4 bases had no gene match. The CDR3 spans 14 residues. In DNA, the CDR3 is TGTGCCAGCAGCGTAGGAGGGGGCAGGTCACCCCTCCACTTT. Amino acids: CASSVGGGRSPLHF.

The V call is TRBV5-1, the J call TRBJ2-2, with 10 bases lining up with TRBD1. This CDR3 is 15 amino acids long. V lost 4 bases and J lost 6; bases outside the gene matches: 6. Germline V gives CDR1 SGHRS, CDR2 YFSETQ. CDR3 sequence: CASSQDRGVAGELFF. CDR3 bases: TGCGCCAGCAGCCAGGACAGGGGGGTCGCCGGGGAGCTGTTTTTT.

This chain uses TRBV30 with TRBJ2-2, with D unresolved. Trimming cost V 8 bases and J 0 bases, with 16 bases left between them. Germline V CDR1 and CDR2: GTSNPN, SVGIG (reference sequence). This CDR3 spans 15 amino acids. The DNA of the CDR3 is TGTGCCGGAGCTTCTGCCCCCACGAACACCGGGGAGCTGTTTTTT. Residues: CAGASAPTNTGELFF.

A note on this clone: One end of the junction varies from germline; a read error may be responsible. For the CDR3, the DNA is TGTGCCAGCAGTTACTCGATCGCCCCAGCGGACTATCGCTACACCTTC. Protein: CASSYSIAPADYRYTF. The chain uses TRBV6-5 and TRBJ1-2; D is uncertain. The germline gives CDR1 MNHEY, CDR2 SVGAGI. The CDR3 sequence is 16 residues long.

This clone was counted between two and nine times. The rearrangement uses TRBV5-1 and TRBJ1-1; TRBD1 agrees at 8 bases. The CDR3 is 15 residues long. Germline V gene lookup returns CDR1 SGHRS and CDR2 YFSETQ. Unmatched junction bases numbered 7, after V lost 3 bases and J lost 3 bases. The CDR3 sequence: CASSSRQGSYTEAFF. In DNA form, the CDR3 reads TGCGCCAGCAGCTCGAGACAGGGGAGTTACACTGAAGCTTTCTTT.

The J gene is TRBJ2-7, the V gene TRBV30, with TRBD1 identical over 8 bases. This CDR3 has 12 amino acids. Trimming at V came to 7 bases and at J to 2 bases, leaving 4 bases not matched to a gene. Germline V CDR1 and CDR2: GTSNPN, SVGIG (reference sequence). The CDR3 DNA reads TGTGCCTCAGGACAGGGCCCCTACGAGCAGTACTTC. Translated, it gives CASGQGPYEQYF.

The chain has TRBV29-1 and TRBJ2-1; TRBD2 agrees at 7 bases. CDR1 and CDR2 from the germline V gene are SQVTM and ANQGSEA. The V segment lost 2 bases and the J segment 6 bases; nucleotides outside the gene matches: 10. This CDR3 has 15 residues. CDR3 residues: CSVEYGLVRGNEQFF. The CDR3 coding sequence is TGCAGCGTTGAATACGGACTAGTAAGGGGCAATGAGCAGTTCTTC.

The chain recombines TRBV4-3 with TRBJ1-1; D unresolved. The germline gives CDR1 LGHNA, CDR2 YSLEER. CDR3 length: 15 amino acids. The V gene lost 1 base and the J gene lost 0 bases, with 9 bases spanning the gap. The CDR3 sequence: CASSQGEYMNTEAFF. The CDR3 DNA sequence: TGCGCCAGCAGCCAAGGTGAATACATGAACACTGAAGCTTTCTTT.